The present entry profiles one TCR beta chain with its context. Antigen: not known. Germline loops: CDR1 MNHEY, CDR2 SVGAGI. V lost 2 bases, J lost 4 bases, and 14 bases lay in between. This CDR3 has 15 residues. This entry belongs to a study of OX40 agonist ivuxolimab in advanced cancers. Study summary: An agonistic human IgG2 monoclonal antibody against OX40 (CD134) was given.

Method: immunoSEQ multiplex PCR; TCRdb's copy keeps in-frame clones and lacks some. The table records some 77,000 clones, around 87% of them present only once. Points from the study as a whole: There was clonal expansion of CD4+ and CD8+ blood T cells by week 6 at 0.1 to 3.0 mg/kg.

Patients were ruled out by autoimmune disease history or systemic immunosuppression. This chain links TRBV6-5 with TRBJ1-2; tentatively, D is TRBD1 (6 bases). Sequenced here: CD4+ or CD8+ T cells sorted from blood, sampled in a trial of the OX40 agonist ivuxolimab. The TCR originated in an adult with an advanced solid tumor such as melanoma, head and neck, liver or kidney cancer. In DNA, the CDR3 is TGTGCCAGCAGTTACGGCGACAGGAGTTCCTATGGCTACACCTTC. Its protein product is CASSYGDRSSYGYTF.